These 16 T cell receptor beta chains were sequenced from one sample in a study of regulatory T cells in long-lasting Graves disease. CDR3 regions were amplified by Arm-PCR using iRepertoire HTBI primers to build TCR beta libraries. TCRdb independently ran MiXCR on the multiplex PCR reads; one entry per CDR3 protein. The sample lists approximately 400,000 distinct CDR3 sequences; over 9.5% were seen once. Time point meaning: newly diagnosed GD, antithyroid drugs for less than 3 months. There was RNA extracted from PBMCs, and the TCR library was made from it. The data also belong to a second study, concerning T cells in Graves' hyperthyroidism and ophthalmopathy.

Here the sequenced sample was peripheral blood mononuclear cells (PBMCs), taken at new diagnosis, from a patient treated with antithyroid drugs. The receptors were gathered from a woman aged 18-29 years with Graves disease.

This clonotype has ten or more counts. The chain uses TRBV11-2 and TRBJ2-7; a possible D gene is TRBD2 (6 bases). The CDR3 totals 16 residues. V was clipped by 5 bases and J by 1 base, with 18 bases between them. Per germline, CDR1 SGHAT and CDR2 FQNNGV. This chain's CDR3 is CASSPPNWRGSYEQYF. CDR3 nucleotide sequence: TGTGCCAGCAGCCCACCAAACTGGCGGGGATCCTACGAGCAGTACTTC.

This clonotype was seen ten or more times. The chain combines TRBV12-3 or TRBV12-4 with TRBJ1-6; no definite D call. Trimming pared 0 bases from V and 7 bases from J, leaving 13 bases between. This CDR3 comprises 16 residues. In DNA, the CDR3 is TGTGCCAGCAGTTTAGCGTCGGGCCTCGGGAATTCACCCCTCCACTTT. It encodes CASSLASGLGNSPLHF.

This clonotype was seen at least ten times. The CDR3 DNA sequence: TGTGCCAGCAGTTCAATCACTCAACCAACAGAGGCCTACGAGCAGTACTTC. Translating gives CASSSITQPTEAYEQYF. The J gene is TRBJ2-7, the V gene TRBV27; D remains ambiguous. Trimming took 4 bases from V and 2 from J, leaving 21 bases between them. Germline V gene lookup returns CDR1 MNHEY and CDR2 SMNVEV (reference sequence). This CDR3 contains 17 residues.

This clonotype was seen only a few times. The chain uses TRBV7-2 and TRBJ2-1; TRBD1 matches 7 bases. Looked up from germline, CDR1 is SGHTA and CDR2 is FQGNSA. The CDR3 length is 14 residues. Trimming cost V 0 bases and J 11 bases; bases outside gene matches: 7. The CDR3 coding sequence is TGTGCCAGCAGCTTAGCGCTAATGGGACAGCAGCAGTTCTTC. This translates into CASSLALMGQQQFF.

Many counts were recorded for this clonotype. The rearrangement links TRBV2 to TRBJ1-1; D may be TRBD1 (6 bases). Looked up from germline, CDR1 is SNHLY and CDR2 is FYNNEI. The CDR3 is 13 residues long. The V end lost 4 bases, the J end lost 6 bases, and 12 bases lay between the germline ends. The CDR3 coding sequence is TGTGCCAGCAGTGCAGGGGTTAGGGCTGAAGCTTTCTTT. Translation gives CASSAGVRAEAFF.

Comments on this clonotype: This may stem from a read error, because a much larger clone lies one nucleotide away. Because the CDR3 is missing its conserved closing phenylalanine or tryptophan, this is likely a read error. This chain joins TRBV7-3 and TRBJ1-1; 10 bases align to TRBD1. CDR3 length: 16 amino acids. Unmatched junction bases numbered 3, after V lost 2 bases and J lost 0 bases. CDR1 is SGHTA and CDR2 is FQGTGA in the germline V gene. In nucleotides, the CDR3 is TGTGCCAGCAGCTTAGGGGACAGGGGCTTGAACACTGAAGCTTTCCTT. This codes for CASSLGDRGLNTEAFL.

This chain links TRBV4-2 with TRBJ2-1, with 14 bases fitting TRBD2. CDR3 length: 17 residues. The ends lost 3 bases at V and 8 bases at J; junction bases unmatched: 9. Per the germline V gene, CDR1 is LGHNA and CDR2 is YNFKEQ. The CDR3 DNA reads TGTGCCAGCAGCCAGCCCCCGGGACTAGCGGGAGAGGATGAGCAGTTCTTC. Its protein product is CASSQPPGLAGEDEQFF.

This clonotype was found many times. V and J are TRBV6-1 and TRBJ1-2, with TRBD1 identical over 9 bases. J was trimmed by 1 base and V by 5 bases; bases with no gene match: 5. The CDR3 covers 15 residues. Germline V lookup: CDR1 MNHNS, CDR2 SASEGT. CDR3: CASSRGQGFNYGYTF. CDR3 in DNA: TGTGCCAGCAGTAGGGGACAGGGATTTAACTATGGCTACACCTTC.

This clonotype has ten or more counts. The gene calls are TRBV7-2 and TRBJ2-1, with TRBD2 matching over 7 bases. Trimming removed 5 bases from V and 0 bases from J; junction bases left unmatched: 7. The length of the CDR3 is 16 residues. Germline V gene lookup returns CDR1 SGHTA and CDR2 FQGNSA. CDR3 residues: CASSPWGGGSYNEQFF. The CDR3 DNA reads as TGTGCCAGCAGCCCCTGGGGGGGGGGCTCCTACAATGAGCAGTTCTTC.

This clonotype was seen many times. The chain employs TRBV7-9 and TRBJ1-2, with 7 positions matching TRBD1. CDR3 length: 15 residues. Germline V gene data show CDR1 as SEHNR and CDR2 as FQNEAQ (reference sequence). J was trimmed by 2 bases and V by 6 bases; bases with no gene match: 9. DNA of the CDR3: TGTGCCAGCAGTCCCCCCGGGGGACAGAACTATGGCTACACCTTC. Translation gives CASSPPGGQNYGYTF.

In this sample, this clonotype turned up a few times. A much larger clone differs by one base, so this may be a read error. This CDR3 is missing its conserved last phenylalanine or tryptophan, likely due to a read error. The chain carries TRBV27 and TRBJ1-4; D ambiguous. Between the trimmed V and J ends, which lost 5 bases and 5 bases, there was a span of 15 bases. Per germline, CDR1 MNHEY and CDR2 SMNVEV (reference sequence). The CDR3 contains 15 residues. CDR3 in amino acids: CASSPSLLPNEKLFL. The CDR3 DNA is TGTGCCAGCAGTCCATCACTCCTACCCAATGAAAAACTGTTTCTT.

This clonotype was seen more than once but under ten times. This may stem from a read error, because a much larger clone lies one nucleotide away. This chain uses TRBV18 with TRBJ1-2; D gene unclear. Germline CDR1 reads KGHSH; CDR2 reads LQKENI. This CDR3 spans 11 amino acids. The DNA for the CDR3 is TGTGCCAGCTCAGTGGGTTATGGCTGCACCTTC. It translates to CASSVGYGCTF.

This clonotype was seen ten or more times. The chain combines TRBV5-1 with TRBJ1-6; perhaps TRBD1 as D (5 bases). Trimming removed 0 bases from V and 8 bases from J, with 12 bases in between. CDR3 length: 15 amino acids. Germline-derived CDR1 and CDR2 are SGHRS and YFSETQ. CDR3 sequence: CASSLARGADSPLHF. In nucleotides, the CDR3 is TGCGCCAGCAGCTTGGCACGGGGCGCAGATTCACCCCTCCACTTT.

In its sample, this clonotype was seen many times. CDR3 DNA: TGTGCCAGCAGCTCGTCGGACAGGGCGAGGACACATCAGCCCCAGCATTTT. Encoded protein: CASSSSDRARTHQPQHF. This sequence joins TRBV12-3 or TRBV12-4 and TRBJ1-5; 8 positions match TRBD1. The V gene end was trimmed by 6 bases and the J gene end by 5 bases; junction bases not matched to a gene: 15. The CDR3 extends over 17 amino acids.

The sample holds many counts of this clonotype. The DNA of the CDR3 is TGTGCCAGCAGTCAAAGGGGGCAGGGCACTGAAGCTTTCTTT. Translation gives CASSQRGQGTEAFF. The J gene is TRBJ1-1, the V gene TRBV7-3, with 7 bases matching TRBD1. CDR1 is SGHTA and CDR2 is FQGTGA in the germline V gene. Trimming removed 6 bases from V and 4 bases from J; junction bases left unmatched: 8. CDR3 length equals 14 residues.

This clonotype was counted at least ten times. This chain connects TRBV20-1 to TRBJ1-1; D uncertain. V was clipped by 1 base and J by 0 bases, with 6 bases between them. From germline, CDR1 is DFQATT and CDR2 SNEGSKA (reference sequence). The CDR3 has 13 residues. CDR3 in amino acids: CSARATMNTEAFF. In nucleotides, the CDR3 is TGCAGTGCTAGAGCAACTATGAACACTGAAGCTTTCTTT.